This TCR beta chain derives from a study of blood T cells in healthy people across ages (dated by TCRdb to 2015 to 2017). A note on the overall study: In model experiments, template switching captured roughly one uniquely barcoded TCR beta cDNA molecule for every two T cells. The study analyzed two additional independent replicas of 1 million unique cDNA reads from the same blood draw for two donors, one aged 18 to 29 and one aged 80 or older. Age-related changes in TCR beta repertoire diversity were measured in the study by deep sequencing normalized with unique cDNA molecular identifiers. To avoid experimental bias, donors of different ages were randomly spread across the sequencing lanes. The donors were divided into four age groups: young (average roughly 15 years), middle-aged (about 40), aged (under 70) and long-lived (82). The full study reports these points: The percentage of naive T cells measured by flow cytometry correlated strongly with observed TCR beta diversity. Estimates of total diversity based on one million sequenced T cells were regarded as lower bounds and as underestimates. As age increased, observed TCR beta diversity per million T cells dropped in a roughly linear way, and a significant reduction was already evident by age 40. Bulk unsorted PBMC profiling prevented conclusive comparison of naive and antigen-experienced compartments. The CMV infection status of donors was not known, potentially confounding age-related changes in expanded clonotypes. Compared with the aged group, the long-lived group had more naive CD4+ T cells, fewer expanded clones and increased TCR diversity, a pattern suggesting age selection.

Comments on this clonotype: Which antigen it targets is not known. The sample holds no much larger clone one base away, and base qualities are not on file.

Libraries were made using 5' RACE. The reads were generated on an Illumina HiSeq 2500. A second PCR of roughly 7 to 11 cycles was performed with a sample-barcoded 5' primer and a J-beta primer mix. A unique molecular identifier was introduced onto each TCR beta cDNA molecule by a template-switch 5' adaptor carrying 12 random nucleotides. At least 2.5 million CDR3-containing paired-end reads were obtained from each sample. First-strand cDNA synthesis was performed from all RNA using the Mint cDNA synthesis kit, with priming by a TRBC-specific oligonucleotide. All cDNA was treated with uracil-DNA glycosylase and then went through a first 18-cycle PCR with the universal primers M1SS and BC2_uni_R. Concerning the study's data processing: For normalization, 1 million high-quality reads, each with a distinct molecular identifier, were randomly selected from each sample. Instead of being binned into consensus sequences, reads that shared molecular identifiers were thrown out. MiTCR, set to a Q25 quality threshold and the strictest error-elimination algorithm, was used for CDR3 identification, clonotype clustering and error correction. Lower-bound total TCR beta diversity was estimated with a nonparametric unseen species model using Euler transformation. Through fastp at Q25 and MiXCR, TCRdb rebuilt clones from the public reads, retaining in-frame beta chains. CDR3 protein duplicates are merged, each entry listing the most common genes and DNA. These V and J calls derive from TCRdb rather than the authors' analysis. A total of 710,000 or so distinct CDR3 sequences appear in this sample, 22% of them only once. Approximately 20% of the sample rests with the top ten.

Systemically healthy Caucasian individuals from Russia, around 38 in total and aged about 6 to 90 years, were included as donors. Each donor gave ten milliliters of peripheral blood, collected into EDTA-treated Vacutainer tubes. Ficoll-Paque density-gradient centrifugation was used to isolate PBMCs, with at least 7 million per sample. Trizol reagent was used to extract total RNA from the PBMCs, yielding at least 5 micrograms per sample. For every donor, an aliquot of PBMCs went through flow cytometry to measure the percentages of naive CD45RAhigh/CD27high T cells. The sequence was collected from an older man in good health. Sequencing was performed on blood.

The CDR3: CASSPRLRQGAGNEQFF. The sequence in DNA is TGTGCCAGCAGTCCAAGATTACGACAGGGGGCGGGCAATGAGCAGTTCTTC. The chain is made from TRBV27 and TRBJ2-1; 10 central nucleotides agree with TRBD1. The germline V gene (reference sequence) provides CDR1 MNHEY and CDR2 SMNVEV. From cysteine to phenylalanine, the CDR3 is 17 amino acids long. Of all the DNA, just the CDR3 is kept, 51 bases in frame from base 1. Compared with germline, V lacks 5 bases and J lacks 6 bases; bases without a gene match: 13.